Only a few counts were recorded for the clone carrying this T cell receptor (beta chain). As yet, its antigen is unknown. This entry belongs to a study of post-analysis software for immune sequencing data. Study details: Several disease courses (relapsing-remitting, secondary progressive and progressive-relapsing) of multiple sclerosis were included. General study points: Samples from a shared batch, those prepared together, strongly co-clustered by F measure. Normalized Chao1 diversity was significantly lower in multiple sclerosis patients than in controls.

Presence of unique molecular identifiers characterized the TCR beta cDNA libraries. Around 500,000 cDNA molecules were obtained from approximately 0.91 to 9.4 million T cells. One entry per CDR3 protein results from TCRdb running MiXCR on the PCR reads. The data contain more than 500,000 distinct CDR3 sequences, roughly 34% of them singletons. This clonotype was sampled from a girl between 2 and 17 years old with multiple sclerosis. The material sequenced was blood.

The CDR3: CASSLDRGQFQPQHF. CDR3 bases: TGTGCCAGCAGCTTAGACAGGGGGCAGTTTCAGCCCCAGCATTTT. This chain uses TRBV7-9 with TRBJ1-5; TRBD1 agrees at 9 bases. Germline V gene sequence: CDR1 SEHNR, CDR2 FQNEAQ (reference sequence). The CDR3 spans 15 residues. The junction had 4 bases not matched to a gene; V was cut back by 1 base and J by 6 bases. Using reference TRBV7-9 and TRBJ1-5 for the parts outside the CDR3, the full variable domain is DTGVSQNPRHKITKRGQNVTFRCDPISEHNRLYWYRQTLGQGPEFLTYFQNEAQLEKSRLLSDRFSAERPKGSFSTLEIQRTEQGDSAMYLCASSLDRGQFQPQHFGDGTRLSIL.